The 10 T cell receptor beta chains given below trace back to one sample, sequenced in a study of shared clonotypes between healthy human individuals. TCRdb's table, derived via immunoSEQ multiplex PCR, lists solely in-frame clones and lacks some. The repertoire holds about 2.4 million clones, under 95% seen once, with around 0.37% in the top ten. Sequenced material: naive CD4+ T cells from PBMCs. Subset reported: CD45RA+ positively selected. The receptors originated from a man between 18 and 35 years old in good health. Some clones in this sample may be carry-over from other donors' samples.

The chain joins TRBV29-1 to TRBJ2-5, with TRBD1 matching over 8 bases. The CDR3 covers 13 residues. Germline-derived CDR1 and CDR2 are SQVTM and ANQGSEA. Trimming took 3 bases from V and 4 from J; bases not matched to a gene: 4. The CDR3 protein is CSVDRTGRETQYF. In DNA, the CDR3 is TGCAGCGTTGACCGGACAGGGAGAGAGACCCAGTACTTC.

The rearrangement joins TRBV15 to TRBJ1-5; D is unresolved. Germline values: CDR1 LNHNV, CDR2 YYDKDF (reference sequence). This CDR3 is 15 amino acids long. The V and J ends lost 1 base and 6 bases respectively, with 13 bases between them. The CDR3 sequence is CATSRGGGLPQPQHF. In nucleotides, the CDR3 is TGTGCCACCAGCAGAGGAGGCGGATTGCCTCAGCCCCAGCATTTT.

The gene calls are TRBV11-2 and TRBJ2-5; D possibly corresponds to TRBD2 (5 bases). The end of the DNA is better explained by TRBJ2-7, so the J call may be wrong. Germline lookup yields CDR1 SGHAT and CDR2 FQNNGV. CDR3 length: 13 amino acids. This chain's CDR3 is CASSDGNSYEQYF. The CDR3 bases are TGTGCCAGCAGCGACGGGAACTCCTACGAGCAGTACTTC.

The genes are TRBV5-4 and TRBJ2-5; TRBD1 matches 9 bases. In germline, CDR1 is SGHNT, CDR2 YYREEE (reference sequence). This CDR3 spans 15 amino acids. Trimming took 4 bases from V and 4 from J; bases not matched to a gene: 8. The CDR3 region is CASSLGTGLSETQYF. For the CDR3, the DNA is TGTGCCAGCAGCCTAGGGACAGGGTTGTCAGAGACCCAGTACTTC.

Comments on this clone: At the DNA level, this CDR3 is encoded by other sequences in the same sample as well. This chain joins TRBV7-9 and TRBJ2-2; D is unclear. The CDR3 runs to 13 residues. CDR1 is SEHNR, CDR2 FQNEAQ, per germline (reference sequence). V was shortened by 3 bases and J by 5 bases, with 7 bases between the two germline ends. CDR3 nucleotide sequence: TGTGCCAGCAGCTTTTTGCCTACCGGGGAGCTGTTTTTT. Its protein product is CASSFLPTGELFF.

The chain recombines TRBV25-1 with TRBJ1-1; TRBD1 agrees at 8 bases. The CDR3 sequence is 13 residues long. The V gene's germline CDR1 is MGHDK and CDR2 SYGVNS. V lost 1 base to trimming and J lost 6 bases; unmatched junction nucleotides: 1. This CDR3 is CASSESGGSEAFF. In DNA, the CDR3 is TGTGCCAGCAGTGAATCAGGGGGCTCTGAAGCTTTCTTT.

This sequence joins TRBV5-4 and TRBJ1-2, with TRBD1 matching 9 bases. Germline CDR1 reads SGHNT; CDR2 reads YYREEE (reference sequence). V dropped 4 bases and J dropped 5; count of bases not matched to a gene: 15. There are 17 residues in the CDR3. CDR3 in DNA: TGTGCCAGCAGCCAGGGACAGGGTAGCGACTCGGGTTATGGCTACACCTTC. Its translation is CASSQGQGSDSGYGYTF.

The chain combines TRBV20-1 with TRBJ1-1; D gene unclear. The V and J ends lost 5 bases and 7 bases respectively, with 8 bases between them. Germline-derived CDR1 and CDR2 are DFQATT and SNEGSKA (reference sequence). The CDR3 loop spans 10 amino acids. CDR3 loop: CSASSLEAFF. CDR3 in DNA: TGCAGTGCTTCGAGTCTTGAAGCTTTCTTT.

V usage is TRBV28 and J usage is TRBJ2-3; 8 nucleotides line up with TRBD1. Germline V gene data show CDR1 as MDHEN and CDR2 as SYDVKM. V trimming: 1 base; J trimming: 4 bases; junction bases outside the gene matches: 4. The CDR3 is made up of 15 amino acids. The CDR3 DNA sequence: TGTGCCAGCAGTTTATCAGGGGGCCTGGCAGATACGCAGTATTTT. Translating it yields CASSLSGGLADTQYF.

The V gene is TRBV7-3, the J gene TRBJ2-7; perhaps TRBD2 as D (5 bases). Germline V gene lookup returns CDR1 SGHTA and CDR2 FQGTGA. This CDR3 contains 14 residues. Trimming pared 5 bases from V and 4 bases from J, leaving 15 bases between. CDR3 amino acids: CASSPPGGSYEQYF. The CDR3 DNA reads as TGTGCCAGCAGCCCGCCTGGAGGATCTTACGAGCAGTACTTC.